A selection of T cell receptor beta chains follows, all from one sample in a study of CD8 T cells in ankylosing spondylitis. TCRdb used MiXCR to reprocess the 5' RACE reads, holding one entry per CDR3 protein. The sample holds roughly 230,000 distinct CDR3 sequences, about 11% seen once. Sample: blood, either unsorted or a sorted T cell fraction (not recorded which). The receptors shown here come from a male donor with ankylosing spondylitis or in good health (not recorded which). Both conserved end residues are trimmed from each CDR3. Each record gives: J gene, D gene, V gene, CDR3 protein. The D gene is left open where the match is weak.

TRBJ2-3,NA,TRBV20-1,SASLPGASTDTQY
TRBJ1-1,NA,TRBV12-3/TRBV12-4,ASSLGGHTEAF
TRBJ2-1,NA,TRBV6-2/TRBV6-3,ASRPRDSVYNEQF
TRBJ2-1,TRBD2,TRBV12-3/TRBV12-4,ASSFPTSGLNEQF
TRBJ1-6,TRBD1,TRBV9,ASSDPGQGRNSPLH
TRBJ1-1,TRBD1,TRBV7-8,ASSSGGTGSVEAF
TRBJ2-1,NA,TRBV4-2,ASSQEKFPYNEQF
TRBJ2-4,NA,TRBV12-3/TRBV12-4,ASSSQGGIQY
TRBJ1-4,NA,TRBV20-1,SVRPLGQRREKLF
TRBJ2-1,NA,TRBV7-2,ASSLAWGGYSSSYNEQF